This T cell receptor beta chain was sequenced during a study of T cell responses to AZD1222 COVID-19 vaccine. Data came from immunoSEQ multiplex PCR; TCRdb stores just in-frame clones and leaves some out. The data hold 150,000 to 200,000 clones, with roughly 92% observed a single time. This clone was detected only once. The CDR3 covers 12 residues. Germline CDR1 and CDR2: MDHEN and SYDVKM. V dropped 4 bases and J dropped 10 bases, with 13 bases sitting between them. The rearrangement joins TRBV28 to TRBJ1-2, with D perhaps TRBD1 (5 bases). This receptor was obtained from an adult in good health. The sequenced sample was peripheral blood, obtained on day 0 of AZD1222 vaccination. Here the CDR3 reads CASSSRTLVYTF. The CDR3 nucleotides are TGTGCCAGCAGTTCTAGGACACTAGTCTACACCTTC.